The 17 T cell receptor beta chains listed next were all sequenced from one sample in a study of human T cells and chemical hapten exposure. Time point reported: patch test 3, about 24 weeks after DPC sensitization. Treatment noted: therapeutic diphenylcyclopropenone sensitization with weekly scalp DPC. TCRdb processed the RACE reads anew with MiXCR; each CDR3 protein has one entry. Of some 91,000 distinct CDR3 sequences detected, 25% to 35% appear once; the ten largest clones hold around a tenth. This specimen consisted of whole blood, obtained in connection with sensitization to the hapten diphenylcyclopropenone (DPC). The receptors here all came from a man aged 40-49 years with alopecia areata. Some clones in this sample may be carry-over from other donors' samples.

This chain uses TRBV12-3 or TRBV12-4 with TRBJ2-7, with D possibly TRBD1 on 6 matching bases. V was pared by 5 bases and J by 0 bases, with 11 bases between. This CDR3 has 14 residues. This chain's CDR3 is CASSGSDSSYEQYF. In DNA, the CDR3 is TGTGCCAGCAGTGGATCGGACAGCTCCTACGAGCAGTACTTC.

The V call is TRBV11-3, the J call TRBJ2-7; D tentatively fits TRBD1 or TRBD2 (5 bases each). Germline lookup yields CDR1 SGHNT and CDR2 YENEEA. The CDR3 length is 14 residues. V was clipped by 4 bases and J by 1 base, with 11 bases between them. CDR3 residues: CASSSGGRSYEQYF. The CDR3, as DNA: TGTGCCAGCAGCTCTGGGGGACGGTCCTACGAGCAGTACTTC. The full variable domain, rest sourced from reference TRBV11-3 and TRBJ2-7, is EAGVVQSPRYKIIEKKQPVAFWCNPISGHNTLYWYLQNLGQGPELLIRYENEEAVDDSQLPKDRFSAERLKGVDSTLKIQPAELGDSAVYLCASSSGGRSYEQYFGPGTRLTVT.

On this clonotype itself: The germline gene is not matched at one end of the junction; a read error may be the cause. The chain joins TRBV7-2 to TRBJ1-2, with D perhaps TRBD1 (6 bases). From germline, CDR1 is SGHTA and CDR2 FQGNSA. The CDR3 length is 13 residues. The CDR3 bases are TGTGCCAGCTGGAAGTCGGGGGGGCATGGCGACACCTTC. Translated: CASWKSGGHGDTF.

The chain uses TRBV2 and TRBJ2-5; D is ambiguous. Looked up from germline, CDR1 is SNHLY and CDR2 is FYNNEI. The CDR3 runs to 15 residues. Trimming removed 1 base from V and 5 bases from J, with 14 bases in between. The CDR3, as DNA: TGTGCCAGCAGTGAAGTTATTGGCAGCCCGGAGACCCAGTACTTC. Translation gives CASSEVIGSPETQYF.

This clonotype was observed a handful of times. The rearrangement uses TRBV20-1 and TRBJ2-1; 13 nucleotides align to TRBD2. With 5 bases clipped from V and 0 bases from J, the junction kept 4 bases outside the gene matches. The CDR3 covers 16 residues. CDR1 is DFQATT, CDR2 SNEGSKA, per germline (reference sequence). The CDR3 loop is CSAVTSGRTSYNEQFF. CDR3 DNA: TGCAGTGCTGTGACTAGCGGGAGGACCTCCTACAATGAGCAGTTCTTC.

This rearrangement joins TRBV20-1 to TRBJ2-5; 9 positions match TRBD2. The CDR3 is 14 amino acids. The trim removed 6 bases at V and 4 bases at J, leaving 9 bases unmatched. Germline V gene data show CDR1 as DFQATT and CDR2 as SNEGSKA (reference sequence). The CDR3 here is CSARGRGLAETQYF. For the CDR3, the DNA is TGCAGTGCGCGGGGCAGGGGACTAGCAGAGACCCAGTACTTC.

This clonotype was seen only once. Since a much larger clone is just one base distant, this may be a read error. The chain has TRBV20-1 and TRBJ2-6; D ambiguous. The germline V gene has CDR1 DFQATT and CDR2 SNEGSKA (reference sequence). The CDR3 spans 17 residues. Deletions cut 0 bases from V and 3 bases from J, with 15 bases between. The CDR3 spells CSAREVGIRIGANVLTF. The DNA for the CDR3 is TGCAGTGCTAGAGAAGTGGGGATAAGGATTGGGGCCAACGTCCTGACTTTC.

This clonotype was detected only a few times. The gene calls are TRBV24-1 and TRBJ2-2; D is ambiguous. The CDR3 runs to 17 residues. From germline, CDR1 is KGHDR and CDR2 SFDVKD. Trimming left V 3 bases short and J 3 bases short, with 16 bases between. The CDR3 reads CATSDPSVRPHTGELFF. The DNA of the CDR3 is TGTGCCACCAGTGATCCTTCTGTCAGACCGCACACCGGGGAGCTGTTTTTT.

The CDR3: CASKLAGEDTQYF. The CDR3 DNA follows: TGTGCCAGCAAACTAGCGGGAGAGGATACGCAGTATTTT. The chain employs TRBV27 and TRBJ2-3; 11 bases agree with TRBD2. The germline V gene encodes CDR1 MNHEY and CDR2 SMNVEV (reference sequence). The CDR3 length is 13 residues. The junction had 3 bases not matched to a gene; V was cut back by 7 bases and J by 6 bases.

This clonotype was detected a few times. The chain is built from TRBV30 and TRBJ2-5; TRBD2 matches 10 bases. This CDR3 contains 13 residues. Trimming removed 7 bases from V and 1 base from J; junction bases left unmatched: 3. Germline V CDR1 and CDR2: GTSNPN, SVGIG (reference sequence). In DNA, the CDR3 is TGTGCCTCCGGACTAGCGGCCCAAGAGACCCAGTACTTC. Amino acids: CASGLAAQETQYF.

This clonotype came up a few times. The V and J genes are TRBV18 and TRBJ1-5; a weak D match, TRBD1 (6 bases). Trimming pared 3 bases from V and 4 bases from J, leaving 13 bases between. CDR3 length: 15 amino acids. The germline gives CDR1 KGHSH, CDR2 LQKENI. The CDR3 loop reads CASSPTGTNNQPQHF. For the CDR3, the DNA is TGTGCCAGCTCACCTACCGGGACAAATAATCAGCCCCAGCATTTT.

This clonotype has more than one count but fewer than ten. The chain combines TRBV10-3 with TRBJ2-3, with 8 bases aligning to TRBD1. The germline CDR1 and CDR2 sequences are ENHRY and SYGVKD. The CDR3 is made up of 14 amino acids. The J segment lost 1 base and the V segment lost 5 bases, leaving 2 bases of the junction unmatched. Written as DNA, the CDR3 is TGTGCCATCAGTCCGGGACAGGGCACAGATACGCAGTATTTT. It is translated as CAISPGQGTDTQYF.

This chain uses TRBV19 with TRBJ2-1, with D hard to call. V dropped 6 bases and J dropped 6 bases, with 6 bases sitting between them. Germline V gene sequence: CDR1 LNHDA, CDR2 SQIVND (reference sequence). The CDR3 totals 11 residues. CDR3 in DNA: TGTGCCAGTAGCTTATCCAATGAGCAGTTCTTC. Translated: CASSLSNEQFF.

This clonotype was counted a few times. One junction end does not reproduce the germline sequence, and a read error may be involved. The chain joins TRBV28 to TRBJ2-7; TRBD1 might be the D (6 bases). This CDR3 has 16 amino acids. CDR1 and CDR2 from the germline V gene are MDHEN and SYDVKM. As DNA, the CDR3 is TGTGCCAGCAGTCTCGTAGCCACAGGGCAATCTGATTCCTTCAGCTTC. It encodes CASSLVATGQSDSFSF.

Only a few counts were recorded for this clonotype. The chain employs TRBV28 and TRBJ2-1, with D perhaps matching TRBD1 (6 bases). The CDR3 covers 17 residues. V was pared by 9 bases and J by 7 bases, with 28 bases between. The germline CDR1 and CDR2 sequences are MDHEN and SYDVKM. Here the CDR3 reads CASRSAQGLGTQNEQFF. Here the CDR3 DNA reads TGTGCCAGTAGATCCGCCCAGGGGCTAGGGACCCAAAATGAGCAGTTCTTC.

V and J are TRBV6-1 and TRBJ2-7, with D maybe TRBD1 (5 bases). V lost 2 bases, J lost 6 bases, and 14 bases lay in between. This CDR3 spans 14 amino acids. Germline values: CDR1 MNHNS, CDR2 SASEGT. The CDR3 DNA sequence: TGTGCCAGCAGTGAATACAAGGGGAAGGTCGAGCAGTACTTC. Its translation is CASSEYKGKVEQYF.

Only a few counts were recorded for this clonotype. The chain employs TRBV6-2 or TRBV6-3 and TRBJ2-7; D ambiguous. The CDR3 spans 15 residues. V dropped 6 bases and J dropped 1 base, with 16 bases sitting between them. Germline-derived CDR1 and CDR2 are MNHEY and SVGEGT. The CDR3 spells CASSRPGSQSYEQYF. CDR3 DNA sequence: TGTGCCAGCAGCCGCCCGGGCAGCCAATCCTACGAGCAGTACTTC.